These 32 T cell receptor beta chains originate from one sample sequenced in a study of PD-L1 blockade in urothelial cancer. Time point meaning: peripheral blood 6 weeks after treatment start. Data came from immunoSEQ multiplex PCR; TCRdb stores just in-frame clones and leaves some out. The data show tens of thousands of clones, 86% seen once. Sequenced here: PBMCs, sampled around atezolizumab (anti-PD-L1) treatment. Source of these receptors: a man aged 55 to 69 with urothelial cancer.

The chain links TRBV15 to TRBJ2-5; TRBD2 matches 9 bases. Losses at the gene ends were 4 bases for V and 0 bases for J; bases not matched to a gene: 3. This CDR3 has 15 residues. Germline V CDR1 and CDR2: LNHNV, YYDKDF (reference sequence). CDR3 loop: CATSISGRYQETQYF. The CDR3 nucleotides read TGTGCCACCAGCATCAGCGGGAGGTACCAAGAGACCCAGTACTTC.

The CDR3 DNA reads as TGTGCCAGCTCGAGCAGGGCAACTGAAGCTTTCTTT. This translates into CASSSRATEAFF. This chain links TRBV6-1 with TRBJ1-1; D is possibly TRBD1 (5 bases). V dropped 8 bases and J dropped 5 bases, with 12 bases sitting between them. Germline CDR1 reads MNHNS; CDR2 reads SASEGT. There are 12 residues in the CDR3.

The V and J genes are TRBV6-6 and TRBJ2-7, with TRBD2 as a possible D gene (6 bases). Per the germline V gene, CDR1 is MNHNY and CDR2 is SVGAGI (reference sequence). This CDR3 region has 12 residues. Trimming pared 10 bases from V and 7 bases from J, leaving 17 bases between. CDR3 residues: CATVFGGGEQYF. CDR3 sequence (DNA): TGTGCCACCGTGTTCGGGGGTGGTGAGCAGTACTTC.

The rearrangement links TRBV4-3 to TRBJ2-1; TRBD2 aligns across 12 bases. V was pared by 0 bases and J by 10 bases, with 7 bases of the junction left unmatched. The germline gives CDR1 LGHNA, CDR2 YSLEER. The CDR3 loop spans 16 amino acids. In DNA form, the CDR3 reads TGCGCCAGCAGCCAAGAGCCCGGACTAGCGGGGTGGGAGCAGTTCTTC. Its translation: CASSQEPGLAGWEQFF.

This rearrangement joins TRBV4-1 to TRBJ2-2; perhaps TRBD2 as D (5 bases). The germline gives CDR1 MGHRA, CDR2 YSYEKL. The CDR3 loop spans 17 amino acids. Trimming pared 4 bases from V and 0 bases from J, leaving 15 bases between. The DNA of the CDR3 is TGCGCCAGCAGCCCCCTGGACTTGATCGCGAACACCGGGGAGCTGTTTTTT. Translation: CASSPLDLIANTGELFF.

This clone has ten or more counts. V gene TRBV6-5 combines with J gene TRBJ1-2; D ambiguous. CDR1 is MNHEY and CDR2 is SVGAGI in the germline V gene. The CDR3 has 13 residues. V was pared by 4 bases and J by 2 bases, with 8 bases between. The CDR3 region is CASSSDWNYGYTF. CDR3 bases: TGTGCCAGCAGTTCCGACTGGAACTATGGCTACACCTTC.

The genes are TRBV6-1 and TRBJ2-7; TRBD1 matches 9 bases. The germline gives CDR1 MNHNS, CDR2 SASEGT. V shed 0 bases and J 2 bases; nucleotides not matched to a gene: 5. This CDR3 is built from 16 residues. CDR3 region: CASSEAWTGVTYEQYF. The CDR3 DNA follows: TGTGCCAGCAGTGAAGCTTGGACAGGGGTGACCTACGAGCAGTACTTC.

Concerning this clone: An end of the junction differs from the germline gene, which may be a read error. The chain carries TRBV7-7 and TRBJ2-1, with D perhaps TRBD1 (5 bases). The V gene's germline CDR1 is SSHAT and CDR2 FNYEAQ (reference sequence). This CDR3 has 16 residues. For the CDR3, the DNA is TGTGCTAGCAGCTTAGGGCAAGGGGTATTGAGGAATGAGCAGTTCTTC. Protein product: CASSLGQGVLRNEQFF.

This clone was seen more than once but under ten times. The chain has TRBV30 and TRBJ1-2, with 7 bases matching TRBD1. Per the germline V gene, CDR1 is GTSNPN and CDR2 is SVGIG (reference sequence). The CDR3 length is 13 residues. V lost 7 bases and J lost 4; bases outside the gene matches: 9. As DNA, the CDR3 is TGTGCCTTCCCTACACAGGGGTCCTATGGCTACACCTTC. It codes for CAFPTQGSYGYTF.

V gene TRBV11-2 combines with J gene TRBJ2-7; 16 bases are a match to TRBD2. V shed 5 bases and J 6 bases; nucleotides not matched to a gene: 7. The CDR3 covers 16 residues. Germline loops: CDR1 SGHAT, CDR2 FQNNGV. CDR3 loop: CASSLGTSGGAGEQYF. DNA for the CDR3: TGTGCCAGCAGCCTCGGGACTAGCGGGGGGGCTGGCGAGCAGTACTTC.

The V call is TRBV4-2, the J call TRBJ2-2; D remains unclear. The CDR3 extends over 15 amino acids. The V gene lost 1 base and the J gene lost 1 base, with 7 bases spanning the gap. Germline assignment: CDR1 LGHNA and CDR2 YNFKEQ. The CDR3 DNA sequence: TGTGCCAGCAGCCAAGTTTCGGGGAACACCGGGGAGCTGTTTTTT. It is translated as CASSQVSGNTGELFF.

V and J are TRBV30 and TRBJ2-1; 13 positions agree with TRBD2. Germline assignment: CDR1 GTSNPN and CDR2 SVGIG (reference sequence). Losses at the gene ends were 2 bases for V and 14 bases for J; bases not matched to a gene: 9. The CDR3 totals 14 residues. CDR3 sequence reads: CAWSSGTSGAKKFF. For the CDR3, the DNA is TGTGCCTGGAGTTCCGGGACTAGCGGGGCAAAAAAGTTCTTC.

The rearrangement joins TRBV11-2 to TRBJ1-1; D possibly corresponds to TRBD1 (5 bases). The V end lost 2 bases, the J end lost 5 bases, and 12 bases lay between the germline ends. Germline V gene data show CDR1 as SGHAT and CDR2 as FQNNGV. The CDR3 contains 14 residues. The CDR3 here is CASSLTGGRTEAFF. The CDR3 DNA follows: TGTGCCAGCAGCTTAACAGGCGGGAGGACTGAAGCTTTCTTT.

V gene TRBV27 combines with J gene TRBJ2-2, with D tentatively TRBD2 (7 bases). The germline CDR1 and CDR2 sequences are MNHEY and SMNVEV (reference sequence). Trimming pared 10 bases from V and 1 base from J, leaving 19 bases between. The CDR3 is 16 amino acids. This CDR3 is CATRKAGAQNTGELFF. CDR3 nucleotides: TGTGCCACGAGAAAGGCGGGGGCGCAGAACACCGGGGAGCTGTTTTTT.

The chain has TRBV5-1 and TRBJ2-7; 7 nucleotides line up with TRBD1. The CDR3 covers 13 residues. The trim removed 4 bases at V and 4 bases at J, leaving 5 bases unmatched. CDR1 is SGHRS, CDR2 YFSETQ, per germline. The CDR3: CASSPGTAYEQYF. The CDR3 DNA is TGCGCCAGCAGCCCAGGGACAGCGTACGAGCAGTACTTC.

The chain employs TRBV7-6 and TRBJ1-2; possible D gene TRBD1, 5 bases. Trimming removed 5 bases at V and 0 bases at J, with 19 bases between. The CDR3 has 17 residues. Per the germline V gene, CDR1 is SGHVS and CDR2 is FNYEAQ. This CDR3 is CASSLGGWGHANYGYTF. The CDR3 DNA reads as TGTGCCAGCAGCCTGGGGGGGTGGGGCCACGCTAACTATGGCTACACCTTC.

In its sample, this clone was seen once. J is TRBJ1-3 and V is TRBV9; TRBD1 matches at 9 bases. Germline lookup yields CDR1 SGDLS and CDR2 YYNGEE. The CDR3 sequence is 16 residues long. V dropped 4 bases and J dropped 4; count of bases not matched to a gene: 9. The CDR3 DNA is TGTGCCAGCAGCTCACCACAGGGGGCTAGAGGAAACACCATATATTTT. Its protein product is CASSSPQGARGNTIYF.

The gene calls are TRBV7-3 and TRBJ1-1; D might be TRBD1 (5 bases). Germline CDR1 and CDR2: SGHTA and FQGTGA. V lost 5 bases and J 2 bases, leaving 18 bases between the germline ends. The CDR3 loop spans 16 amino acids. CDR3 in DNA: TGTGCCAGCAGCCCCACCGGTTGGGGGGGAAACACTGAAGCTTTCTTT. Protein sequence: CASSPTGWGGNTEAFF.

This clone turned up a few times. Written as DNA, the CDR3 is TGTGCCAGCAGGACTAGCGGGAGCTCCTACGAGCAGTACTTC. Translated: CASRTSGSSYEQYF. This chain joins TRBV27 and TRBJ2-7; TRBD2 aligns across 12 bases. This CDR3 has 14 residues. With 6 bases clipped from V and 0 bases from J, the junction kept 0 bases outside the gene matches. In germline, CDR1 is MNHEY, CDR2 SMNVEV (reference sequence).

CDR3 region: CASSLGRSTDTQYF. The CDR3 coding sequence is TGTGCCAGCAGCTTAGGTCGGAGCACAGATACGCAGTATTTT. The genes are TRBV11-3 and TRBJ2-3; D call uncertain. CDR1 and CDR2 (germline): SGHNT, YENEEA. The CDR3 totals 14 residues. Trimming shortened V by 1 base and J by 0 bases, and 5 bases separated the two germline ends. The entire variable domain, with the rest obtained from reference TRBV11-3 and TRBJ2-3, is as follows: EAGVVQSPRYKIIEKKQPVAFWCNPISGHNTLYWYLQNLGQGPELLIRYENEEAVDDSQLPKDRFSAERLKGVDSTLKIQPAELGDSAVYLCASSLGRSTDTQYFGPGTRLTVL.

The gene calls are TRBV5-1 and TRBJ1-6; D not resolved. CDR3 length: 13 residues. CDR1 is SGHRS and CDR2 is YFSETQ in the germline V gene. Trimming took off 2 bases at V and 8 bases at J, with 8 bases between the two ends. CDR3 sequence: CASSFDGDSPLHF. The DNA for the CDR3 is TGCGCCAGCAGCTTCGACGGAGATTCACCCCTCCACTTT.

V usage is TRBV7-9 and J usage is TRBJ2-5; 12 bases line up with TRBD2. The germline gives CDR1 SEHNR, CDR2 FQNEAQ (reference sequence). V lost 5 bases to trimming and J lost 4 bases; unmatched junction nucleotides: 14. The length of the CDR3 is 18 residues. CDR3: CASSPGVASGGAGETQYF. The CDR3 DNA reads as TGTGCCAGCAGCCCAGGGGTGGCTAGCGGGGGGGCCGGAGAGACCCAGTACTTC.

The rearrangement joins TRBV27 to TRBJ2-5, with D maybe TRBD2 (5 bases). V was trimmed by 3 bases and J by 4 bases, leaving 18 bases between them. Germline V gene lookup returns CDR1 MNHEY and CDR2 SMNVEV (reference sequence). The CDR3 consists of 16 residues. This CDR3 is CASSLRGSDLGETQYF. The CDR3 DNA is TGTGCCAGCAGTTTGAGAGGGTCTGATCTTGGAGAGACCCAGTACTTC.

This chain uses TRBV14 with TRBJ2-2, with D perhaps matching TRBD2 (6 bases). Looked up from germline, CDR1 is SGHDN and CDR2 is FVKESK. The V end lost 2 bases, the J end lost 5 bases, and 15 bases lay between the germline ends. The CDR3 length is 16 residues. The CDR3 spells CASSQRGTRSTGELFF. As DNA, the CDR3 is TGTGCCAGCAGCCAACGCGGGACGAGGAGTACCGGGGAGCTGTTTTTT.

The chain links TRBV7-2 to TRBJ2-1; TRBD1 agrees at 9 bases. The CDR3 sequence is 15 residues long. The V gene end was trimmed by 6 bases and the J gene end by 1 base; junction bases not matched to a gene: 4. Germline V gene sequence: CDR1 SGHTA, CDR2 FQGNSA. DNA for the CDR3: TGTGCCAGCAGTCCCGGACAGGGGTCCTACAATGAGCAGTTCTTC. Translating it yields CASSPGQGSYNEQFF.

The chain joins TRBV30 to TRBJ1-6, with 8 bases fitting TRBD1. J gave up 1 base and V 3 bases, and 14 bases lay outside the gene matches. The CDR3 loop spans 19 amino acids. The germline V gene encodes CDR1 GTSNPN and CDR2 SVGIG (reference sequence). The CDR3 spells CAWRAYRGAPRSYNSPLHF. Written as DNA, the CDR3 is TGTGCCTGGAGAGCATACAGGGGGGCTCCGAGGTCCTATAATTCACCCCTCCACTTT.

This rearrangement joins TRBV9 to TRBJ2-3; 10 bases agree with TRBD2. The CDR3 is made up of 16 amino acids. V shed 4 bases, J shed 3 bases, and the junction held 8 bases outside the gene matches. CDR1 and CDR2 from the germline V gene are SGDLS and YYNGEE. The CDR3 reads CASSPLAGESTDTQYF. The CDR3 DNA follows: TGTGCCAGCAGCCCGCTAGCGGGGGAAAGTACAGATACGCAGTATTTT. The whole variable domain, remainder taken from reference TRBV9 and TRBJ2-3, is DSGVTQTPKHLITATGQRVTLRCSPRSGDLSVYWYQQSLDQGLQFLIQYYNGEERAKGNILERFSAQQFPDLHSELNLSSLELGDSALYFCASSPLAGESTDTQYFGPGTRLTVL.

Points on this clone: The junction departs from the called germline gene at one end, perhaps through a read error. The chain couples TRBV7-7 to TRBJ2-2; 11 bases align to TRBD2. CDR1 and CDR2 (germline): SSHAT, FNYEAQ (reference sequence). This CDR3 has 17 residues. CDR3 in amino acids: CASSSLAGGFPPGELFF. The CDR3 DNA reads as TGTGCTAGCAGCTCGCTAGCGGGAGGCTTTCCCCCGGGGGAGCTGTTTTTT.

The chain carries TRBV5-1 and TRBJ1-1, with TRBD1 matching 7 bases. The CDR3 runs to 16 residues. Germline CDR1 SGHRS, CDR2 YFSETQ. The V segment lost 6 bases and the J segment 0 bases; nucleotides outside the gene matches: 11. CDR3 coding DNA: TGCGCCAGCAAACCGGGACAGACGCTCTTGAACACTGAAGCTTTCTTT. It specifies CASKPGQTLLNTEAFF.

The rearrangement joins TRBV5-1 to TRBJ1-3, with D maybe TRBD1 (6 bases). Trimming removed 4 bases at V and 0 bases at J, with 11 bases between. Germline-derived CDR1 and CDR2 are SGHRS and YFSETQ. This CDR3 is built from 15 residues. The chain's CDR3 is CASSHGQSSGNTIYF. The CDR3, as DNA: TGCGCCAGCAGCCACGGACAGTCCTCTGGAAACACCATATATTTT.

This clone appeared once. The chain combines TRBV4-3 with TRBJ2-7, with 7 bases fitting TRBD2. Germline V gene sequence: CDR1 LGHNA, CDR2 YSLEER. Trimming removed 0 bases from V and 5 bases from J; junction bases left unmatched: 10. There are 16 residues in the CDR3. The chain's CDR3 is CASSQELGGWPNEQYF. In nucleotides, the CDR3 is TGCGCCAGCAGCCAAGAATTGGGAGGGTGGCCGAACGAGCAGTACTTC.

This clone was seen only a few times. The genes are TRBV5-1 and TRBJ2-1; the D gene is possibly TRBD1 (6 bases). V gave up 1 base and J gave up 6 bases, with 14 bases separating them. The CDR3 sequence is 15 residues long. Germline-derived CDR1 and CDR2 are SGHRS and YFSETQ. Here the CDR3 DNA reads TGCGCCAGCAGCTTGAGGACAGACCGAATCAATGAGCAGTTCTTC. This translates into CASSLRTDRINEQFF.